The 18 T cell receptor beta chains reported below all come from one sample, sequenced in a study of blood T cell repertoires in COVID-19. Profiled with immunoSEQ multiplex PCR; TCRdb holds only in-frame clones, not every one. Seen here are 140,000 or so clones, about 86% observed once, and the top ten hold 7.5% to 9%. The sample taken for sequencing was peripheral blood. These receptors all stem from a human donor in a cohort sampled during active COVID-19.

The chain carries TRBV7-2 and TRBJ2-3; TRBD2 agrees at 7 bases. CDR3 length: 15 residues. CDR1 is SGHTA and CDR2 is FQGNSA in the germline V gene. With 4 bases clipped from V and 2 bases from J, the junction kept 6 bases outside the gene matches. Written as DNA, the CDR3 is TGTGCCAGCAGCTCCCAGCGGGATTACACAGATACGCAGTATTTT. Amino acid sequence: CASSSQRDYTDTQYF.

J is TRBJ2-7 and V is TRBV7-8, with a tentative D call TRBD2 (5 bases). The CDR3 totals 15 residues. The V and J ends lost 2 bases and 1 base respectively, with 12 bases between them. CDR1 and CDR2 (germline): SGHVS, FQNEAQ. The DNA of the CDR3 is TGTGCCAGCAGCTTATCGGAGGTAAATTCCTACGAGCAGTACTTC. As protein: CASSLSEVNSYEQYF.

This clone was observed once. One end of the junction does not line up with germline, which may come from a read error. The CDR3 nucleotides read TGTGCCAGCTCACCAACCGTTGGGACTAGCGGCAGATTC. Protein sequence: CASSPTVGTSGRF. V is TRBV18 and J is TRBJ2-7; 11 bases fit TRBD2. CDR3 length: 13 amino acids. Germline V gene sequence: CDR1 KGHSH, CDR2 LQKENI.

V gene TRBV4-3 combines with J gene TRBJ2-7; TRBD1 might be the D (5 bases). The V end lost 1 base, the J end lost 3 bases, and 10 bases lay between the germline ends. The CDR3 loop spans 14 amino acids. Germline loops: CDR1 LGHNA, CDR2 YSLEER. The CDR3 is CASSQGQGNYEQYF. The CDR3 region has the DNA TGCGCCAGCAGCCAAGGGCAGGGAAACTACGAGCAGTACTTC.

The chain couples TRBV9 to TRBJ2-7; 9 positions agree with TRBD2. The CDR3 sequence is 16 residues long. CDR1 is SGDLS, CDR2 YYNGEE, per germline. V lost 0 bases, J lost 3 bases, and 7 bases stayed unmatched. The CDR3 region has the DNA TGTGCCAGCAGCGTAGCTAGGACTAGCGACATCTACGAGCAGTACTTC. It translates to CASSVARTSDIYEQYF.

The chain employs TRBV5-1 and TRBJ2-1; TRBD1 agrees at 9 bases. Germline V gene data show CDR1 as SGHRS and CDR2 as YFSETQ. CDR3 length equals 14 residues. V shed 4 bases, J shed 6 bases, and the junction held 5 bases outside the gene matches. The CDR3 DNA reads as TGCGCCAGCAGCCTGGACAGGGGAGGCAATGAGCAGTTCTTC. Protein sequence: CASSLDRGGNEQFF.

CDR3 sequence reads: CASSPNRVSEAFF. The CDR3 coding sequence is TGTGCCAGCAGCCCGAACAGGGTTAGTGAAGCTTTCTTT. V usage is TRBV27 and J usage is TRBJ1-1, with D possibly matching TRBD1 (6 bases). The germline V gene has CDR1 MNHEY and CDR2 SMNVEV (reference sequence). The CDR3 length is 13 residues. Trimming stripped 6 bases from V and 7 bases from J, with 15 bases between.

This clone was observed a few times. The chain recombines TRBV5-4 with TRBJ2-2, with D possibly TRBD2 on 5 matching bases. V was cut by 0 bases and J by 3 bases, with 12 bases left in between. This CDR3 region has 16 residues. Germline CDR1 and CDR2: SGHNT and YYREEE (reference sequence). CDR3 sequence reads: CASSLALASDTGELFF. CDR3 in DNA: TGTGCCAGCAGCTTGGCCTTAGCGTCTGACACCGGGGAGCTGTTTTTT.

V and J are TRBV7-8 and TRBJ2-5; D may be TRBD2 (7 bases). From germline, CDR1 is SGHVS and CDR2 FQNEAQ. V lost 5 bases to trimming and J lost 1 base, with 20 bases between them. The CDR3 extends over 17 amino acids. The CDR3 sequence: CASSPGGGAVSQETQYF. CDR3 nucleotides: TGTGCCAGCAGCCCTGGTGGGGGGGCGGTCAGCCAAGAGACCCAGTACTTC. The full variable domain, in which reference TRBV7-8 and TRBJ2-5 provide the parts outside the CDR3, is GAGVSQSPRYKVAKRGQDVALRCDPISGHVSLFWYQQALGQGPEFLTYFQNEAQLDKSGLPSDRFFAERPEGSVSTLKIQRTQQEDSAVYLCASSPGGGAVSQETQYFGPGTRLLVL.

V gene TRBV5-1 combines with J gene TRBJ2-6; the match to TRBD2 covers 9 bases. V shed 5 bases and J 0 bases; nucleotides not matched to a gene: 9. Germline CDR1 reads SGHRS; CDR2 reads YFSETQ. This CDR3 contains 18 residues. In nucleotides, the CDR3 is TGCGCCAGCAGTCTTTTCGCGGGAGGGGTCTCTGGGGCCAACGTCCTGACTTTC. It encodes CASSLFAGGVSGANVLTF. The full variable domain, in which reference TRBV5-1 and TRBJ2-6 provide the parts outside the CDR3, is KAGVTQTPRYLIKTRGQQVTLSCSPISGHRSVSWYQQTPGQGLQFLFEYFSETQRNKGNFPGRFSGRQFSNSRSEMNVSTLELGDSALYLCASSLFAGGVSGANVLTFGAGSRLTVL.

The gene calls are TRBV29-1 and TRBJ1-2; 10 bases agree with TRBD1. CDR1 SQVTM and CDR2 ANQGSEA come from the germline V gene. CDR3 length equals 14 residues. V shed 3 bases and J 4 bases; nucleotides not matched to a gene: 5. As DNA, the CDR3 is TGCAGCGTTGAGACAGGGGGCGCAGGCTATGGCTACACCTTC. The encoded protein is CSVETGGAGYGYTF.

This clone was found a few times. The junction does not match germline at one end; this may be a read error. The CDR3 region is CVTGRANTEAFF. DNA of the CDR3: TGTGTCACCGGCAGGGCGAACACTGAAGCTTTCTTT. The chain has TRBV24-1 and TRBJ1-1; TRBD1 is a possible D gene (5 bases). The CDR3 covers 12 residues. CDR1 and CDR2 (germline): KGHDR, SFDVKD.

V gene TRBV28 combines with J gene TRBJ1-4, with D possibly matching TRBD1 (5 bases). Trimming stripped 1 base from V and 7 bases from J, with 13 bases between. Germline loops: CDR1 MDHEN, CDR2 SYDVKM. The CDR3 totals 15 residues. CDR3 nucleotides: TGTGCCAGCAGTTTATTGGGCAGGGCCGGTGAAAAACTGTTTTTT. Amino acid sequence: CASSLLGRAGEKLFF.

V and J are TRBV25-1 and TRBJ1-6; D is unresolved. Trimming removed 3 bases from V and 7 bases from J, with 16 bases in between. This CDR3 spans 16 amino acids. CDR1 is MGHDK and CDR2 is SYGVNS in the germline V gene. The DNA of the CDR3 is TGTGCCAGCAGTGATCCCCGGGGAGGTTTCAATTCACCCCTCCACTTT. Translated, it gives CASSDPRGGFNSPLHF.

This clone was recorded only once. CDR3 bases: TGTGCCAGCAGTGTATCTAGCGGGGGGGGATACTCCTACGAGCAGTACTTC. Translated: CASSVSSGGGYSYEQYF. The J gene is TRBJ2-7, the V gene TRBV6-1; TRBD2 agrees at 12 bases. The CDR3 spans 17 residues. V dropped 4 bases and J dropped 0; count of bases not matched to a gene: 7. The germline V gene encodes CDR1 MNHNS and CDR2 SASEGT.

The CDR3 DNA is TGCGCCAGCAGCCCGCATGTCGGAGGGGGCCCAGATACGCAGTATTTT. As protein: CASSPHVGGGPDTQYF. This sequence joins TRBV5-1 and TRBJ2-3; D is perhaps TRBD1 (7 bases). This CDR3 spans 16 amino acids. Looked up from germline, CDR1 is SGHRS and CDR2 is YFSETQ. Trimming took 4 bases from V and 4 from J, leaving 19 bases between them. Together with reference TRBV5-1 and TRBJ2-3, the CDR3 gives the full variable domain: KAGVTQTPRYLIKTRGQQVTLSCSPISGHRSVSWYQQTPGQGLQFLFEYFSETQRNKGNFPGRFSGRQFSNSRSEMNVSTLELGDSALYLCASSPHVGGGPDTQYFGPGTRLTVL.

This chain links TRBV15 with TRBJ2-2, with D unresolved. Germline CDR1 LNHNV, CDR2 YYDKDF (reference sequence). Trimming took off 0 bases at V and 5 bases at J, with 10 bases between the two ends. CDR3 length: 15 amino acids. The CDR3 sequence: CATSRDLSLTGELFF. The CDR3 coding sequence is TGTGCCACCAGCAGAGATCTAAGTTTGACCGGGGAGCTGTTTTTT.

The V call is TRBV9, the J call TRBJ2-3, with TRBD2 identical over 12 bases. J gave up 6 bases and V 4 bases, and 6 bases lay outside the gene matches. Germline V lookup: CDR1 SGDLS, CDR2 YYNGEE. The CDR3 consists of 15 residues. In DNA, the CDR3 is TGTGCCAGCAGCCCGACTAGCGGGAGATCGGATACGCAGTATTTT. Its protein is CASSPTSGRSDTQYF. Full variable domain (outside the CDR3, taken from reference TRBV9 and TRBJ2-3): DSGVTQTPKHLITATGQRVTLRCSPRSGDLSVYWYQQSLDQGLQFLIQYYNGEERAKGNILERFSAQQFPDLHSELNLSSLELGDSALYFCASSPTSGRSDTQYFGPGTRLTVL.